This entry features one T cell receptor (beta chain) sequence. RNA transcripts yielded amplified TCR beta CDR3 regions. RT-PCR in the first round (using the HTBI primer set) targeted the TCR CDR3. TCRdb re-called the multiplex PCR reads through MiXCR, storing one row per CDR3 protein. The data contain under 350,000 distinct CDR3 sequences, roughly 20% of them seen just once; the ten biggest clones take up around 50%. This sample is part of a study of T cells in Graves' hyperthyroidism and ophthalmopathy. Graves' hyperthyroidism without ophthalmopathy progression within 18 months was termed stable. Patients aged 18 to 65 had newly diagnosed hyperthyroidism of under 2 months' duration. Using 10 ml of fresh peripheral blood, PBMCs were prepared. Trimming removed 7 bases from V and 1 base from J, with 19 bases in between. The CDR3 extends over 16 amino acids. Germline CDR1 LNHDA, CDR2 SQIVND (reference sequence).

V gene TRBV19 combines with J gene TRBJ1-1; a weak D match, TRBD1 (5 bases). The TCR was taken from a woman between 45 and 65 years old with Graves' hyperthyroidism. Sequencing was done on a sample of blood. The CDR3 DNA sequence: TGTGCCAGTATTACCTGGGTAGGGGCGACGAACACTGAAGCTTTCTTT. Amino acids: CASITWVGATNTEAFF.